Given below is one TCR beta chain in context. Its target is unknown. The treatment denotes: approximately 9-day PBMC culture with coronavirus spike peptide pools or control peptides (ViraFEST assay). The data are from a study of vaccination and CD4 T cells after COVID-19. Study context: The peptides that stimulated the cells were overlapping spike peptides from SARS-CoV-2, HCoV-NL63, HCoV-OC43 and HCoV-229E.

Oncomine TCR Beta short-read sequencing was applied to DNA from cultured CD4+ T cells. TCRdb re-derived calls from the PCR reads in MiXCR, one entry per CDR3 protein. The sample shows 20,000 to 25,000 distinct CDR3 sequences, around 50% of them seen only once. The CDR3 runs to 14 residues. Trimming removed 3 bases from V and 6 bases from J, with 15 bases in between. J is TRBJ2-7 and V is TRBV12-3 or TRBV12-4; maybe TRBD2 (7 bases). The sequence derives from a human donor who had recovered from COVID-19. The specimen sequenced was CD4+ T cells from blood, cultured in vitro. The CDR3 nucleotides are TGTGCCAGCAGTTTGGGGGGGCTGGTGCGCGAGCAGTACTTC. Translation gives CASSLGGLVREQYF.